The clone carrying this T cell receptor (beta chain) was observed many times. Its target is not known. Per germline, CDR1 SEHNR and CDR2 FQNEAQ (reference sequence). Trimming left V 5 bases short and J 6 bases short, with 13 bases between. This CDR3 spans 13 amino acids. These data come from a study of molecular identifiers for immune sequencing clone quantification. Study-level findings and limits: Sizes of highly expanded clones could be underestimated through identical TCRs sharing a barcode.

Naive CD8 T cells were sorted, and the gate applied was CD8+CD4-CCR7+CD45RA+. From the PCR reads, TCRdb called clonotypes with MiXCR, one entry per CDR3 protein. The sample carries tens of thousands of distinct CDR3 sequences, 20% to 25% recorded once. The J gene is TRBJ1-1, the V gene TRBV7-9; D uncertain. The sequenced sample was naive CD8+ T cells from blood, with Jurkat cell RNA spiked in. As to subset: FACS-sorted CD8+CD4-CCR7+CD45RA+ naive T cells. This TCR came from a human donor in good health. Some libraries in this study had Jurkat cell RNA spiked in. CDR3 residues: CASSPQRVPEAFF. CDR3 in DNA: TGTGCCAGCAGCCCCCAGAGGGTACCTGAAGCTTTCTTT.